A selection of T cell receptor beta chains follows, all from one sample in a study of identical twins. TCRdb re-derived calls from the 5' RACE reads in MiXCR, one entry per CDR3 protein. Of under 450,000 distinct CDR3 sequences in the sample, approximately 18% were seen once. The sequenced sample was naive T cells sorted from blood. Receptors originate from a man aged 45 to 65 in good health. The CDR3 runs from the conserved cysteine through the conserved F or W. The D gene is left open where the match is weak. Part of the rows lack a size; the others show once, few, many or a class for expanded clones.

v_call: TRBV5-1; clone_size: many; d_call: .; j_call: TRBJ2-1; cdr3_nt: TGCGCCAGCAGAACACAGGGAAACAATGAGCAGTTCTTC; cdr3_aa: CASRTQGNNEQFF
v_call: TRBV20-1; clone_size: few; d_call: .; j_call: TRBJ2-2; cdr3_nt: TGCAGTGCCGAGGGCAGGGCGAGAACCGGGGAGCTGTTTTTT; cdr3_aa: CSAEGRARTGELFF
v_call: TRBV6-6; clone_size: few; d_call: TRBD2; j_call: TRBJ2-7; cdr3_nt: TGTGCCAGCGGGGGGGGATGGCAAGAGCAGTACTTC; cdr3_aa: CASGGGWQEQYF
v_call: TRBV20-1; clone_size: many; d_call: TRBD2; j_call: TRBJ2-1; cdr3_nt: TGCAGTGCTCCGATTAGCGGGACCTACAATGAGCAGTTCTTC; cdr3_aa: CSAPISGTYNEQFF
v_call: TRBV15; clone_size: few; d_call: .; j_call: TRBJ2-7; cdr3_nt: TGTGCCACCAGCAGCCCCGGGGTCTCCTACGAGCAGTACTTC; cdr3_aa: CATSSPGVSYEQYF
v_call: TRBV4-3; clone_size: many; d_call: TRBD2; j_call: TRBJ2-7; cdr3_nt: TGCGCCAGCAGCCAAGAGCTAAGGACTAGCGGGAGAAACGAGCAGTACTTC; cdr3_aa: CASSQELRTSGRNEQYF
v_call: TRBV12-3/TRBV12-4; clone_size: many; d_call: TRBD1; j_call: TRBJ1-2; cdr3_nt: TGTGCCAGCAGCGACAGGGGATATAATGGCTACACCTTC; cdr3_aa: CASSDRGYNGYTF
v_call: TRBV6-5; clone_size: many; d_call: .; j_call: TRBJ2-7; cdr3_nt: TGTGCCAGCAGTACTATGAGAGGGGGCTACGAGCAGTACTTC; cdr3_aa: CASSTMRGGYEQYF
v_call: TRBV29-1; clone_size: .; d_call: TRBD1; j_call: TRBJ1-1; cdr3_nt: TGCAGCGTTGACGAGGACAGGGGGCCCACTGAAGCTTTCTTT; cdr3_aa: CSVDEDRGPTEAFF
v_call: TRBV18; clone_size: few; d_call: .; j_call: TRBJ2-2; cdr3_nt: TGTGCCAGCTCACCGATCGACGAAGGCGGGGAGCTGTTTTTT; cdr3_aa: CASSPIDEGGELFF
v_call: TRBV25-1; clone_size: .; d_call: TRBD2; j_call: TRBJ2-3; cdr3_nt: TGTGCCAGCAGCCCGAGCCTGGGACTAGCAGATAAGGCTTTGGTGGGCACAGATACGCAGTATTTT; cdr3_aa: CASSPSLGLADKALVGTDTQYF
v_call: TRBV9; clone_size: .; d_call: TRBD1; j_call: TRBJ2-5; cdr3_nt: TGTGCCAGCAGCGTCCAGGGGGCAAGGCAAGAGACCCAGTACTTC; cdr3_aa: CASSVQGARQETQYF
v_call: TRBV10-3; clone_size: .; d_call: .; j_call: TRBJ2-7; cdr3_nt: TGTGCCATCAGTGACGAGACATTAAGGGGCTACGAGCAGTACTTC; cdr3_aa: CAISDETLRGYEQYF
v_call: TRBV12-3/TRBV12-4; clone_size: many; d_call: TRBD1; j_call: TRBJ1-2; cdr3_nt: TGTGCCAGCAGAAGGGTGGGACAGGGGCCTCCTAACTATGGCTACACCTTC; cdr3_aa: CASRRVGQGPPNYGYTF
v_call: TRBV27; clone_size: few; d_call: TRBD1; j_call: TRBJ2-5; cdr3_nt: TGTGCCAGCAGTTTACTCAGGGGGCGGATAGAGACCCAGTACTTC; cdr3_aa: CASSLLRGRIETQYF
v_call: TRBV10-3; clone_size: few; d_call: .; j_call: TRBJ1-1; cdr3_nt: TGTGCCATCAGTGAGTCGGCAGGAAGGAACACTGAAGCTTTCTTT; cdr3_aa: CAISESAGRNTEAFF
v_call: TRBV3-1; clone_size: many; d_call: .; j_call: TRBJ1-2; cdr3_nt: TGTGCCAGCAGCCATCTAAAAGGAGGTTATGGCTACACCTTC; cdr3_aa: CASSHLKGGYGYTF
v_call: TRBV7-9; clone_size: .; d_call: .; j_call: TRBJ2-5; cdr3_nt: TGTGCCAGCAGCTTTTCCCCGGGGCTTGGGCAAGAGACCCAGTACTTC; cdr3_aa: CASSFSPGLGQETQYF
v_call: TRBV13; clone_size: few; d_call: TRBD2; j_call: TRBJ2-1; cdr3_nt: TGTGCCAGCAGCTCACTAAAGGGACTAGCGGAATACAATGAGCAGTTCTTC; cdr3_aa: CASSSLKGLAEYNEQFF
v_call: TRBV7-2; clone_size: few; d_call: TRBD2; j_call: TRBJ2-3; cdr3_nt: TGTGCCAGCAGCTCCCGGGACTACCTCACAGATACGCAGTATTTT; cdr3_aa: CASSSRDYLTDTQYF
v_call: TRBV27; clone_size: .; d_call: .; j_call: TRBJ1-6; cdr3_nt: TGTGCCAGCAGTTTTCGTACAGACGGTTCACCCCTCCACTTT; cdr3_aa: CASSFRTDGSPLHF
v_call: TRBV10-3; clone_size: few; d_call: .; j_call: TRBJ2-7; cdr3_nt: TGTGCCATCAGTGAGCCGGCTTCAAACGAGCAGTACTTC; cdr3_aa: CAISEPASNEQYF
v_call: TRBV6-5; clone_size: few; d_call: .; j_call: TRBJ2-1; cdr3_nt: TGTGCCAGCAGTTACACTTCCTACAATGAGCAGTTCTTC; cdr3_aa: CASSYTSYNEQFF
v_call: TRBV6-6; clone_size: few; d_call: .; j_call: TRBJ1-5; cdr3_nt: TGTGCCAGCAGTTCCGGGATCAATCAGCCCCAGCATTTT; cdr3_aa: CASSSGINQPQHF
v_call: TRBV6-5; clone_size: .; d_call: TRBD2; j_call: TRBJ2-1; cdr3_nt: TGTGCCAGCAGTCACGGGGGGGCCTTGGGCGATGAGCAGTTCTTC; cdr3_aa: CASSHGGALGDEQFF
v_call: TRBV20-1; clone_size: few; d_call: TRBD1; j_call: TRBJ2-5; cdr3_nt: TGCAGTGCTAGAGATCCCGCAGGGGGCGTGGAGACCCAGTACTTC; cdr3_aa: CSARDPAGGVETQYF
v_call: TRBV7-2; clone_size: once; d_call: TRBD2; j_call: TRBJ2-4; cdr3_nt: TGTGCCAGCAGCTTAGGGGCTAGCGGGGGACCGGGCATTCAGTACTTC; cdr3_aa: CASSLGASGGPGIQYF
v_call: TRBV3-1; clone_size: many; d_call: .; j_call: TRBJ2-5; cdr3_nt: TGTGCCAGCAGCCAAGGCTATCCGGGACGACAACAAGAGACCCAGTACTTC; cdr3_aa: CASSQGYPGRQQETQYF
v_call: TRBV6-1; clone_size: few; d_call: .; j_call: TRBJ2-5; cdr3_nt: TGTGCCAGCATTGAGGGGGGACAGCAAGAGACCCAGTACTTC; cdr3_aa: CASIEGGQQETQYF
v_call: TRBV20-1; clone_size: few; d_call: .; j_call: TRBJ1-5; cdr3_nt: TGCAGTGCTAGAGTGTCCAGGGACGGTAATCAGCCCCAGCATTTT; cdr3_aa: CSARVSRDGNQPQHF
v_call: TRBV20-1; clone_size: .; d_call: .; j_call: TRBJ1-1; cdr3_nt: TGCAGTGCTAGAGTGGACTATACTGAAGCTTTCTTT; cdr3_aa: CSARVDYTEAFF
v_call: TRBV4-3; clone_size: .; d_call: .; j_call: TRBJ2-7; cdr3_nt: TGCGCCAGCAGCCAGACAGACAGGAGCTCCTACGAGCAGTACTTC; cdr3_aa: CASSQTDRSSYEQYF
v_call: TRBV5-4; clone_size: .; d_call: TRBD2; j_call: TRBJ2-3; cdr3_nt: TGTGCCAGCAGCTTTACTAGCGGGGGACCATCTAGCACAGATACGCAGTATTTT; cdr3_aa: CASSFTSGGPSSTDTQYF
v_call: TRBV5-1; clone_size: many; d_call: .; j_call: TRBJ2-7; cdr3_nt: TGCGCCAGCAGCCTTCCCAACCGGGACATACTACTAGGTGGGCACGAGCAGTACTTC; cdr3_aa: CASSLPNRDILLGGHEQYF
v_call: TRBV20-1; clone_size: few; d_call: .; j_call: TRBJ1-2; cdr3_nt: TGCAGTGCTAGGATGGAGGGAAAAGTCCTTAACTATGGCTACACCTTC; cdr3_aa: CSARMEGKVLNYGYTF
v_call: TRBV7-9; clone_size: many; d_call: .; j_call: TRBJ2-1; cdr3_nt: TGTGCCAGCAGCCAGCCGGGACCCAACAATGAGCAGTTCTTC; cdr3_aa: CASSQPGPNNEQFF
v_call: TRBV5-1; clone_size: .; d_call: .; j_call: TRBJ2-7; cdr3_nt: TGCGCCAGCAGCATGATTTCGGACGGACTCTACGAGCAGTACTTC; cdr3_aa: CASSMISDGLYEQYF
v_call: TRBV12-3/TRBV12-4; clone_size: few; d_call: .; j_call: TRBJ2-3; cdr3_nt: TGTGCCAGCAGTTTGCGTCAGCAAGGCACAGATACGCAGTATTTT; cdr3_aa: CASSLRQQGTDTQYF
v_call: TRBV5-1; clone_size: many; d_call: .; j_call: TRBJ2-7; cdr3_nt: TGCGCCAGCAGCTCATACACCGGGACATCTGACGAGCAGTACTTC; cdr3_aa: CASSSYTGTSDEQYF
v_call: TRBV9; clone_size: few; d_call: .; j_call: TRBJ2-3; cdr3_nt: TGTGCCAGCAGCCTCCAACCCGGTCCGGTCCCAGATACGCAGTATTTT; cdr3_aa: CASSLQPGPVPDTQYF
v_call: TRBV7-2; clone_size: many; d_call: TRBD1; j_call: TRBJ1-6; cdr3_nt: TGTGCCAGCAGCCAACTTGCCGGGACAGGGAATTCACCCCTCCACTTT; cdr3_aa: CASSQLAGTGNSPLHF
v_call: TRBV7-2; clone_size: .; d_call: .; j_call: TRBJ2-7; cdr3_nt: TGTGCCAGCAGCCCGAGACGGGAGTACGAGCAGTACTTC; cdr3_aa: CASSPRREYEQYF
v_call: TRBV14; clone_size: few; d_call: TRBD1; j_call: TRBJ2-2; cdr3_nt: TGTGCCAGCAGCCCCGTTGGGCGACAGGGTAACACCGGGGAGCTGTTTTTT; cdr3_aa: CASSPVGRQGNTGELFF
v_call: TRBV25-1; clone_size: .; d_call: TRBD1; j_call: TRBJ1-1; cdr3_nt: TGTGCCAGCAGTAATGACAGGGGGAACACTGAAGCTTTCTTT; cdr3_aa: CASSNDRGNTEAFF
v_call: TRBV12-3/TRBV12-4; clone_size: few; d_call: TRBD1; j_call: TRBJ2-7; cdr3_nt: TGTGCCAGCAGATCCACCGGACAGGGGAATTTCTACGAGCAGTACTTC; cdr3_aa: CASRSTGQGNFYEQYF
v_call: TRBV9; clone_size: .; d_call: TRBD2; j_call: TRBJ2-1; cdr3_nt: TGTGCCAGCACCCTCGGGACTAGCGGGAACAATGAGCAGTTCTTC; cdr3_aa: CASTLGTSGNNEQFF
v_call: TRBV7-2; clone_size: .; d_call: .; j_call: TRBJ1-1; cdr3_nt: TGTGCCAGCAGCTTGAACGGGATGAACACTGAAGCTTTCTTT; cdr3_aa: CASSLNGMNTEAFF